These 5 T cell receptor beta chains were sequenced from one sample in a study of post-analysis software for immune sequencing data. Findings of the study overall: In patients, about five TRBV segments were more frequent than in controls, with TRBV5-6, TRBV5-1 and TRBV20-1 among them.

The library was made from cDNA and included unique molecular identifiers. TCRdb ran MiXCR on the PCR reads and lists one entry per CDR3 protein. In the table there are a few hundred thousand distinct CDR3 sequences, 34% of which are singletons. These receptors have no identified antigens. The sequenced material came from blood. The receptors come from a girl aged 2-17 years with multiple sclerosis.

This chain connects TRBV12-3 or TRBV12-4 to TRBJ1-2; D might be TRBD1 (6 bases). V lost 5 bases and J 5 bases, leaving 12 bases between the germline ends. The CDR3 covers 13 residues. The CDR3 region is CASSPGVRYGYTF. In nucleotides, the CDR3 is TGTGCCAGCAGTCCAGGGGTTCGGTATGGCTACACCTTC.

This clonotype was observed a handful of times. V usage is TRBV6-1 and J usage is TRBJ2-1, with D possibly being TRBD2 (6 bases). Germline loops: CDR1 MNHNS, CDR2 SASEGT. The CDR3 contains 13 residues. V gave up 6 bases and J gave up 6 bases, with 12 bases separating them. The CDR3 nucleotides are TGTGCCAGCAGGGAACTGACTAGCAATGAGCAGTTCTTC. As protein: CASRELTSNEQFF.

The rearrangement links TRBV5-1 to TRBJ1-5, with TRBD1 matching over 7 bases. J was trimmed by 5 bases and V by 5 bases; bases with no gene match: 4. This CDR3 is 13 amino acids long. Germline CDR1 is SGHRS and CDR2 is YFSETQ. DNA of the CDR3: TGCGCCAGCAGGGGGGACAGCGATCAGCCCCAGCATTTT. It encodes CASRGDSDQPQHF.

This chain uses TRBV11-2 with TRBJ1-6, with D unclear. Trimming cost V 2 bases and J 5 bases, with 10 bases left between them. Germline V CDR1 and CDR2: SGHAT, FQNNGV. The CDR3 sequence is 15 residues long. The CDR3 DNA reads TGTGCCAGCAGCTTACAGCGCCATAATAATTCACCCCTCCACTTT. Its translation is CASSLQRHNNSPLHF.

A few counts support this clonotype. The chain recombines TRBV11-2 with TRBJ2-7; 8 nucleotides line up with TRBD1. This CDR3 comprises 16 residues. The V segment lost 5 bases and the J segment 2 bases; nucleotides outside the gene matches: 11. The germline V gene has CDR1 SGHAT and CDR2 FQNNGV. CDR3 nucleotide sequence: TGTGCCAGCAGCCCGTACCCTGGGACAGGAGCCTACGAGCAGTACTTC. Translating it yields CASSPYPGTGAYEQYF. Full variable domain (rest looked up from reference TRBV11-2 and TRBJ2-7): EAGVAQSPRYKIIEKRQSVAFWCNPISGHATLYWYQQILGQGPKLLIQFQNNGVVDDSQLPKDRFSAERLKGVDSTLKIQPAKLEDSAVYLCASSPYPGTGAYEQYFGPGTRLTVT.